This T cell receptor (beta chain) is from a study of a mutant IDH1 vaccine in newly diagnosed glioma. About the research overall: The initiation of vaccination occurred 4-6 weeks after radiotherapy alone, or with temozolomide cycles.

As concerns this clone: Its antigen is still unknown.

Produced via immunoSEQ multiplex PCR; TCRdb's table is partial and in-frame only. There are approximately 61,000 clones in the sample; approximately 79% occur only once, and 7.4% lies in the top ten. The time point here: week 5, during vaccination. In the vaccine, a single dose held 300 ug of the mutant IDH1 20-mer peptide, along with topical imiquimod. This CDR3 contains 14 residues. Germline CDR1 is SGHRS and CDR2 is YFSETQ. V shed 4 bases and J 4 bases; nucleotides not matched to a gene: 3. The chain couples TRBV5-1 to TRBJ2-1, with TRBD2 identical over 9 bases. The receptor's source is a woman in her fifties or sixties with glioma. The sequences come from PBMCs, collected from a glioma patient whose treatment included an IDH1 peptide vaccine. CDR3 coding DNA: TGCGCCAGCAGCGGTAGCGGGGGTTACAATGAGCAGTTCTTC. The encoded protein is CASSGSGGYNEQFF.